One sample yielded the 3 T cell receptor beta chains listed below, sequenced in a study of cytomegalovirus exposure and HLA in healthy donors (TCRdb year 2017). Libraries came from the immunoSEQ multiplex PCR assay. For the multiplex PCR, a mixture combining 60 forward primers for TCR Vbeta segments and 13 reverse primers for TCR Jbeta segments was used. The table comes from immuneACCESS by way of TCRdb, which keeps in-frame sequences with V and J called. Part of the clones is missing from these tables; in studies checked, under half for an unresolved V gene and the rest for unknown reasons. Present in this sample are tens of thousands of clones, around four fifths of which were seen just once. The ten most abundant clones make up approximately 1.5% of the sample. Material for sequencing was PBMCs. The source is a male donor in good health and CMV-seronegative.

This clone was detected a few times. The chain uses TRBV7-2 and TRBJ1-1, with D maybe TRBD1 (5 bases). CDR1 and CDR2 from the germline V gene are SGHTA and FQGNSA. The V gene lost 1 base and the J gene lost 1 base, with 7 bases spanning the gap. The CDR3 spans 14 residues. The CDR3 DNA follows: TGTGCCAGCAGCTTAGTTCAGGGGAACACTGAAGCTTTCTTT. This encodes CASSLVQGNTEAFF. Full variable domain (rest looked up from reference TRBV7-2 and TRBJ1-1): GAGVSQSPSNKVTEKGKDVELRCDPISGHTALYWYRQSLGQGLEFLIYFQGNSAPDKSGLPSDRFSAERTGGSVSTLTIQRTQQEDSAVYLCASSLVQGNTEAFFGQGTRLTVV.

The chain recombines TRBV4-3 with TRBJ2-7, with D possibly TRBD2 on 5 matching bases. CDR3 length: 15 amino acids. The V gene's germline CDR1 is LGHNA and CDR2 YSLEER. Trimming removed 0 bases from V and 0 bases from J, with 9 bases in between. The CDR3 loop is CASSQDRGSSYEQYF. CDR3 coding DNA: TGCGCCAGCAGCCAAGATCGTGGGAGCTCCTACGAGCAGTACTTC.

The rearrangement joins TRBV19 to TRBJ1-3; 8 bases map to TRBD1. The V gene's germline CDR1 is LNHDA and CDR2 SQIVND (reference sequence). J was trimmed by 2 bases and V by 5 bases; bases with no gene match: 2. The CDR3 is 14 amino acids. The CDR3 loop is CASSPRGPGNTIYF. CDR3 DNA: TGTGCCAGTAGTCCCAGGGGGCCTGGAAACACCATATATTTT.